This TCR beta chain came from a study of long-term antiretroviral therapy in people with HIV. The overall study: The study's earliest collections predate the 2015 immediate-ART recommendation by about a decade.

Notes on this clone: Its target is not known.

The United States was where all participants with HIV were treated. The study's findings and limits: Repertoire composition at all time points was dominated by clones that had expanded before ART.

CDR1 is SGHNT and CDR2 is YYREEE in the germline V gene (reference sequence). The CDR3 spans 16 residues. V lost 4 bases and J lost 0; bases outside the gene matches: 4. Assay version v3.0 of immunoSEQ was used, and it was run at survey level. Clones were sequenced by immunoSEQ multiplex PCR, and TCRdb holds only the in-frame ones, with some missing. The data hold 20,000 or so clones, with roughly three quarters observed a single time. This TCR was recovered from a man aged 18 to 35 with HIV. The material sequenced was unsorted PBMCs, taken 0.5 years before starting antiretroviral therapy. V gene TRBV5-4 combines with J gene TRBJ2-7, with TRBD2 identical over 13 bases. Written as DNA, the CDR3 is TGTGCCAGCAGCCGGACTAGCGGGAGCGCCTCCTACGAGCAGTACTTC. This sequence encodes CASSRTSGSASYEQYF.